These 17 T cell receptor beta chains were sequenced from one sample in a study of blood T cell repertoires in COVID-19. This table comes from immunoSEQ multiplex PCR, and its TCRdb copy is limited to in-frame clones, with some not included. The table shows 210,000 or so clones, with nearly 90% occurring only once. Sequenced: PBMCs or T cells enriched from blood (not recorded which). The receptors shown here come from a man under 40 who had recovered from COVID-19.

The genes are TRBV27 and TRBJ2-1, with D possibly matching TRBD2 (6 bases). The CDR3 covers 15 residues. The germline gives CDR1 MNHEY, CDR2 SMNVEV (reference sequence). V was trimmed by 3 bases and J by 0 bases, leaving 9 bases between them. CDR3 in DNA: TGTGCCAGCAGTTTCCGGGGGAGCTCCTACAATGAGCAGTTCTTC. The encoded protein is CASSFRGSSYNEQFF.

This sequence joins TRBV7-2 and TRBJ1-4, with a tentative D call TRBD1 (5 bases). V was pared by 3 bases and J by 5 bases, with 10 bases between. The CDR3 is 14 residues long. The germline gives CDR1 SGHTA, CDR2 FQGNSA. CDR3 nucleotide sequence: TGTGCCAGCAGCTTGACAGCCTGGAATGAAAAACTGTTTTTT. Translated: CASSLTAWNEKLFF.

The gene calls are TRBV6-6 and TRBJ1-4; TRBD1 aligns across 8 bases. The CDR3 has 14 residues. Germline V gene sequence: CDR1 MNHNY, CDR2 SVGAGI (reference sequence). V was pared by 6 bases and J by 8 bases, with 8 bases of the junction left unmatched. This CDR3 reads CASRLDRVGEKLFF. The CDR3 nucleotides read TGTGCCAGCAGACTGGACAGGGTAGGAGAAAAACTGTTTTTT.

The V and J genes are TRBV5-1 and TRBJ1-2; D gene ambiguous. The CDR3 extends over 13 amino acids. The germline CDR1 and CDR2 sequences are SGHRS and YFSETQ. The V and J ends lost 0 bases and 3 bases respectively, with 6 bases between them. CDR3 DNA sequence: TGCGCCAGCAGCTTGGACGGGGACTATGGCTACACCTTC. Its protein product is CASSLDGDYGYTF.

CDR3 protein: CASRYSRGQGANSYEQYF. Written as DNA, the CDR3 is TGTGCCAGCAGATATAGTAGAGGACAGGGGGCAAATTCCTACGAGCAGTACTTC. This chain uses TRBV7-8 with TRBJ2-7; TRBD1 aligns across 11 bases. V shed 6 bases and J 1 base; nucleotides not matched to a gene: 14. CDR1 and CDR2 from the germline V gene are SGHVS and FQNEAQ. The CDR3 sequence is 18 residues long.

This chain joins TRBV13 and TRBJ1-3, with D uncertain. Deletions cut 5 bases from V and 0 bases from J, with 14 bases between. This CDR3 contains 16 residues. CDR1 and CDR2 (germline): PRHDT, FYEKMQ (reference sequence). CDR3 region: CASSRLGSLSGNTIYF. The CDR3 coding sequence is TGTGCCAGCAGCCGGTTGGGGAGCCTCTCTGGAAACACCATATATTTT.

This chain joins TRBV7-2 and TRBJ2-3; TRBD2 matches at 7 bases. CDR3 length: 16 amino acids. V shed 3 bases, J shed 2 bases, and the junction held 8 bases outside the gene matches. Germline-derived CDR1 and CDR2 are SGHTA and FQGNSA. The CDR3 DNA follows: TGTGCCAGCAGCTTTGTCCCAGCGGGGCCCACAGATACGCAGTATTTT. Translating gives CASSFVPAGPTDTQYF.

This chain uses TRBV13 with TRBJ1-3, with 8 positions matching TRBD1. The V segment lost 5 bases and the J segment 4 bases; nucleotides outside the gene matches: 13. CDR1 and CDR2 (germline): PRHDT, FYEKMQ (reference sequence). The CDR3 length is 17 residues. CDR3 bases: TGTGCCAGCAGCCCAGACAGGGGAAAAACAGGAGGAAACACCATATATTTT. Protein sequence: CASSPDRGKTGGNTIYF.

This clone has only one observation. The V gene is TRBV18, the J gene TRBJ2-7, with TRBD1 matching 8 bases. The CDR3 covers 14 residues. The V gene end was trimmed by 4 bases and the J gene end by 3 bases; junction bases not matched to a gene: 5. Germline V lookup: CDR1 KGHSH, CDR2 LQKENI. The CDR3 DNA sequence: TGTGCCAGCTCACTGGCCGGGACAGGCTACGAGCAGTACTTC. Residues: CASSLAGTGYEQYF.

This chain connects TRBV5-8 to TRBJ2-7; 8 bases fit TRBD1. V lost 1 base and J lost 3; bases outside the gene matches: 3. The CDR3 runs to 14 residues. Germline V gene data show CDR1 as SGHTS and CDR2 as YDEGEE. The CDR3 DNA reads TGTGCCAGCAGCTTGTGGGGACAGGACTACGAGCAGTACTTC. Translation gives CASSLWGQDYEQYF. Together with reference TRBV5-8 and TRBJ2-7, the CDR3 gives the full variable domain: EAGVTQSPTHLIKTRGQQATLRCSPISGHTSVYWYQQALGLGLQFLLWYDEGEERNRGNFPPRFSGRQFPNYSSELNVNALELEDSALYLCASSLWGQDYEQYFGPGTRLTVT.

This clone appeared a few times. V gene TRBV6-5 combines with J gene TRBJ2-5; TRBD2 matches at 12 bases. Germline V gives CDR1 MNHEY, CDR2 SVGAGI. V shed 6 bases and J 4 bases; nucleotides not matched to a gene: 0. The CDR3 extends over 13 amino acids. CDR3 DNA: TGTGCCAGCAGGGGACTAGCGGGAGAGACCCAGTACTTC. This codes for CASRGLAGETQYF.

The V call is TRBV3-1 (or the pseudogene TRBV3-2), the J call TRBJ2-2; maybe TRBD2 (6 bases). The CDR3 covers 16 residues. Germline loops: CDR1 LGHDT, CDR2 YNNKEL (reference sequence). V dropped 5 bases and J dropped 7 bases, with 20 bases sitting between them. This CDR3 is CASSYRRPRELGELFF. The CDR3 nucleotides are TGTGCCAGCAGCTATCGGCGCCCCCGGGAGCTCGGGGAGCTGTTTTTT.

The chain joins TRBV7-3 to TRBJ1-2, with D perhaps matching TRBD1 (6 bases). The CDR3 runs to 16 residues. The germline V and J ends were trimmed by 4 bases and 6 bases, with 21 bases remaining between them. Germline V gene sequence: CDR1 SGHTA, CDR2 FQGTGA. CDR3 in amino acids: CASSSTFRGARDGYTF. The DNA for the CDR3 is TGTGCCAGCAGCTCCACCTTTCGGGGGGCAAGGGATGGCTACACCTTC.

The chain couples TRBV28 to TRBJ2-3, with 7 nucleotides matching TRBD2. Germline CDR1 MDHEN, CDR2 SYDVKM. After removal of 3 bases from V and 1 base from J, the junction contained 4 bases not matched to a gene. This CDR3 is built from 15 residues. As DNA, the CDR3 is TGTGCCAGCAGTTTTTTGGGGGGGGGCACAGATACGCAGTATTTT. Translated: CASSFLGGGTDTQYF.

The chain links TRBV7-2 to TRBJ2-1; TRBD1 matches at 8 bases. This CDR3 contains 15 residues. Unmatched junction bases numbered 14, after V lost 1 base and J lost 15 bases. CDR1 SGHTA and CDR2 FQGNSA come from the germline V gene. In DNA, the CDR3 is TGTGCCAGCAGCTTAGGTGGACAGGGCCCTCCCCCAGGGTTCTTC. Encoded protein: CASSLGGQGPPPGFF.

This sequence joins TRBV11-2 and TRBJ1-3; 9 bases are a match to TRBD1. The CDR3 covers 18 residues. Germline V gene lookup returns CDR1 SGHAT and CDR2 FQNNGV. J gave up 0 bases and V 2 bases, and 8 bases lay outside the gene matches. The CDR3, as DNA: TGTGCCAGCAGCTTAAGGGACAGGGCTTACGGCTCTGGAAACACCATATATTTT. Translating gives CASSLRDRAYGSGNTIYF.

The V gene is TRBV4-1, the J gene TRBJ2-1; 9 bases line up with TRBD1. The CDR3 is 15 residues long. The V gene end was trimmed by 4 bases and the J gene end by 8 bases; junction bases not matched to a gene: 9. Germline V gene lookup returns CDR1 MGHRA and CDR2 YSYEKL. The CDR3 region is CASSRFRTGAYEQFF. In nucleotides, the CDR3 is TGCGCCAGCAGCCGATTTAGGACAGGGGCTTATGAGCAGTTCTTC.